The 29 T cell receptor beta chains given below trace back to one sample, sequenced in a study of blood T cell repertoires in COVID-19. Libraries were prepared by immunoSEQ multiplex PCR; TCRdb keeps only in-frame clonotypes and omits some of them. The table has 70,000 or so clones, under 95% seen once; the top ten hold roughly 1.5%. The sample consisted of peripheral blood. These receptor sequences come from a man aged 45-65 years with acute or convalescent COVID-19.

The J gene is TRBJ2-5, the V gene TRBV28; perhaps TRBD1 as D (5 bases). V was shortened by 6 bases and J by 8 bases, with 19 bases between the two germline ends. The CDR3 totals 14 residues. Germline values: CDR1 MDHEN, CDR2 SYDVKM. The CDR3 here is CASRQRQSPGTQYF. In DNA, the CDR3 is TGTGCCAGCAGACAGAGACAGAGCCCCGGTACCCAGTACTTC.

This chain joins TRBV19 and TRBJ2-1; 7 nucleotides align to TRBD2. The J segment lost 0 bases and the V segment lost 4 bases, leaving 3 bases of the junction unmatched. The CDR3 extends over 15 amino acids. Germline CDR1 reads LNHDA; CDR2 reads SQIVND (reference sequence). As DNA, the CDR3 is TGTGCCAGTAGTACCGCTAGCGGCTCCTACAATGAGCAGTTCTTC. Protein sequence: CASSTASGSYNEQFF.

This chain links TRBV19 with TRBJ1-5; tentatively, D is TRBD1 (5 bases). The ends were cut back, 5 bases at V and 4 bases at J, with 9 bases in the middle. The CDR3 has 13 residues. Germline CDR1 is LNHDA and CDR2 is SQIVND (reference sequence). CDR3 region: CASSSRVNQPQHF. In nucleotides, the CDR3 is TGTGCCAGTAGTTCCAGGGTGAATCAGCCCCAGCATTTT.

The chain combines TRBV4-3 with TRBJ2-2, with D possibly matching TRBD1 (5 bases). Germline loops: CDR1 LGHNA, CDR2 YSLEER. The V end was cut by 0 bases, the J end by 0 bases, with 8 bases between. The CDR3 length is 16 residues. The CDR3 coding sequence is TGCGCCAGCAGCCAAGACCCCAGGGCGAACACCGGGGAGCTGTTTTTT. This sequence encodes CASSQDPRANTGELFF.

V and J are TRBV4-1 and TRBJ1-2; D unresolved. CDR3 length equals 14 residues. V lost 1 base to trimming and J lost 8 bases, with 14 bases between them. Per the germline V gene, CDR1 is MGHRA and CDR2 is YSYEKL. CDR3 amino acids: CASSQVVRTTGYTF. CDR3 in DNA: TGCGCCAGCAGCCAAGTGGTCAGGACTACCGGCTACACCTTC.

V usage is TRBV7-6 and J usage is TRBJ1-4; 7 positions agree with TRBD1. Looked up from germline, CDR1 is SGHVS and CDR2 is FNYEAQ. J was trimmed by 6 bases and V by 5 bases; bases with no gene match: 9. The CDR3 contains 15 residues. Here the CDR3 reads CASSAETGVDEKLFF. The CDR3 region has the DNA TGTGCCAGCAGCGCCGAAACAGGGGTTGATGAAAAACTGTTTTTT.

The chain links TRBV5-5 to TRBJ2-7; D is unclear. Germline CDR1 SGHKS, CDR2 YYEKEE (reference sequence). Trimming left V 1 base short and J 1 base short, with 9 bases between. CDR3 size: 14 residues. In nucleotides, the CDR3 is TGTGCCAGCAGCTTGATTAGTGGTTCCTACGAGCAGTACGTC. This gives the protein CASSLISGSYEQYV.

The V call is TRBV5-6, the J call TRBJ1-1; TRBD1 aligns across 7 bases. This CDR3 spans 15 amino acids. The junction had 6 bases not matched to a gene; V was cut back by 4 bases and J by 0 bases. Germline CDR1 SGHDT, CDR2 YYEEEE. CDR3 loop: CASSGYRGMNTEAFF. The CDR3 DNA reads as TGTGCCAGCAGCGGGTACAGGGGTATGAACACTGAAGCTTTCTTT. Variable domain in full (rest from reference TRBV5-6 and TRBJ1-1): DAGVTQSPTHLIKTRGQQVTLRCSPKSGHDTVSWYQQALGQGPQFIFQYYEEEERQRGNFPDRFSGHQFPNYSSELNVNALLLGDSALYLCASSGYRGMNTEAFFGQGTRLTVV.

This chain connects TRBV24-1 to TRBJ1-5; TRBD1 agrees at 7 bases. V lost 6 bases, J lost 7 bases, and 5 bases stayed unmatched. The CDR3 totals 13 residues. Germline loops: CDR1 KGHDR, CDR2 SFDVKD. The CDR3 reads CATSTGVNQPQHF. Written as DNA, the CDR3 is TGTGCCACCAGTACAGGGGTGAACCAGCCCCAGCATTTT.

The rearrangement uses TRBV6-6 and TRBJ2-3; 12 bases are a match to TRBD2. Per the germline V gene, CDR1 is MNHNY and CDR2 is SVGAGI (reference sequence). This CDR3 has 15 residues. With 7 bases clipped from V and 3 bases from J, the junction kept 5 bases outside the gene matches. CDR3 region: CASKPLAGGTDTQYF. The CDR3 DNA sequence: TGTGCCAGCAAACCACTAGCGGGGGGAACAGATACGCAGTATTTT.

The chain joins TRBV3-1 (or the pseudogene TRBV3-2) to TRBJ1-3, with D hard to call. V was pared by 4 bases and J by 8 bases, with 12 bases between. This CDR3 is 13 amino acids long. CDR1 and CDR2 from the germline V gene are LGHDT and YNNKEL (reference sequence). CDR3 loop: CASSPPVSDTIYF. The CDR3 bases are TGTGCCAGCAGCCCCCCCGTGTCGGACACCATATATTTT.

The chain recombines TRBV29-1 with TRBJ2-5; a weak D match, TRBD1 (6 bases). Germline CDR1 reads SQVTM; CDR2 reads ANQGSEA. This CDR3 has 15 residues. V was trimmed by 6 bases and J by 1 base, leaving 18 bases between them. The CDR3 loop reads CSVRTPTGSQETQYF. The DNA for the CDR3 is TGCAGCGTCCGCACTCCGACAGGATCCCAAGAGACCCAGTACTTC.

The gene calls are TRBV19 and TRBJ2-1; 8 nucleotides line up with TRBD2. J lost 5 bases, V lost 6 bases, and 3 bases had no gene match. Germline CDR1 is LNHDA and CDR2 is SQIVND (reference sequence). There are 13 residues in the CDR3. The CDR3 here is CASSGLADNEQFF. CDR3 bases: TGTGCCAGTAGCGGACTAGCCGACAATGAGCAGTTCTTC.

This chain uses TRBV7-7 with TRBJ2-5, with 9 bases matching TRBD2. Trimming cost V 1 base and J 4 bases; bases outside gene matches: 7. The CDR3 totals 16 residues. Germline loops: CDR1 SSHAT, CDR2 FNYEAQ (reference sequence). The CDR3 loop is CASSLGPAGGVETQYF. In DNA form, the CDR3 reads TGTGCCAGCAGCTTAGGACCGGCGGGAGGGGTAGAGACCCAGTACTTC.

The chain couples TRBV7-2 to TRBJ1-3; D is uncertain. The V and J ends lost 5 bases and 1 base respectively, with 12 bases between them. The CDR3 extends over 15 amino acids. The germline gives CDR1 SGHTA, CDR2 FQGNSA. The CDR3 nucleotides are TGTGCCAGCAGCCCGATAGCAAGGTCTGGAAACACCATATATTTT. Translated: CASSPIARSGNTIYF.

V gene TRBV7-9 combines with J gene TRBJ2-1, with 10 bases lining up with TRBD2. J was trimmed by 6 bases and V by 7 bases; bases with no gene match: 6. This CDR3 contains 14 residues. CDR1 and CDR2 from the germline V gene are SEHNR and FQNEAQ (reference sequence). CDR3 sequence reads: CASTGTSVANEQFF. The CDR3 DNA sequence: TGTGCCAGCACCGGGACTAGCGTTGCCAATGAGCAGTTCTTC.

The chain combines TRBV7-9 with TRBJ1-1; TRBD1 is a possible D gene (5 bases). In germline, CDR1 is SEHNR, CDR2 FQNEAQ (reference sequence). The CDR3 is 15 amino acids. Trimming cost V 2 bases and J 0 bases, with 10 bases left between them. Written as DNA, the CDR3 is TGTGCCAGCAGCTTAAGTCACAGGATGAACACTGAAGCTTTCTTT. Its protein product is CASSLSHRMNTEAFF.

This clone was seen a single time. The V gene is TRBV7-2, the J gene TRBJ1-2, with TRBD1 matching over 8 bases. This CDR3 has 14 amino acids. Germline V lookup: CDR1 SGHTA, CDR2 FQGNSA. Trimming removed 5 bases from V and 7 bases from J; junction bases left unmatched: 9. For the CDR3, the DNA is TGTGCCAGCAGCCCGGACAGGGAAGAAATTGGCTACACCTTC. It encodes CASSPDREEIGYTF.

The CDR3 loop reads CASSVPGTGVAYEQYF. For the CDR3, the DNA is TGTGCCAGCAGTGTTCCCGGGACAGGGGTGGCCTACGAGCAGTACTTC. V usage is TRBV27 and J usage is TRBJ2-7; TRBD1 matches 10 bases. The junction had 9 bases not matched to a gene; V was cut back by 5 bases and J by 2 bases. This CDR3 has 16 amino acids. Germline V CDR1 and CDR2: MNHEY, SMNVEV (reference sequence).

The J gene is TRBJ2-5, the V gene TRBV7-9; no clear D. The CDR3 has 16 amino acids. The germline V gene encodes CDR1 SEHNR and CDR2 FQNEAQ (reference sequence). V was clipped by 5 bases and J by 1 base, with 17 bases between them. This CDR3 reads CASSDRQQASQETQYF. CDR3 nucleotide sequence: TGTGCCAGCAGCGACCGTCAACAAGCGTCCCAAGAGACCCAGTACTTC. The entire variable domain, with the rest obtained from reference TRBV7-9 and TRBJ2-5, is as follows: DTGVSQNPRHKITKRGQNVTFRCDPISEHNRLYWYRQTLGQGPEFLTYFQNEAQLEKSRLLSDRFSAERPKGSFSTLEIQRTEQGDSAMYLCASSDRQQASQETQYFGPGTRLLVL.

The V call is TRBV15, the J call TRBJ2-7; 9 bases match TRBD1. Germline V gene lookup returns CDR1 LNHNV and CDR2 YYDKDF (reference sequence). V was clipped by 0 bases and J by 5 bases; unmatched bases: 5. This CDR3 has 15 amino acids. The CDR3 DNA reads TGTGCCACCAGCAGAGAAGGGACAGGGCTCAACGAGCAGTACGTC. As protein: CATSREGTGLNEQYV.

In this sample, this clone turned up once. The chain carries TRBV27 and TRBJ2-3, with 9 bases matching TRBD2. V shed 2 bases and J 2 bases; nucleotides not matched to a gene: 5. Per germline, CDR1 MNHEY and CDR2 SMNVEV (reference sequence). This CDR3 region has 16 residues. DNA of the CDR3: TGTGCCAGCAGTTTAAAGGGCGGGAGGGCCACAGATACGCAGTATTTT. This sequence encodes CASSLKGGRATDTQYF.

The V gene is TRBV5-1, the J gene TRBJ2-2, with 11 positions matching TRBD2. Germline CDR1 is SGHRS and CDR2 is YFSETQ. This CDR3 is built from 16 residues. Losses at the gene ends were 4 bases for V and 5 bases for J; bases not matched to a gene: 7. The CDR3 coding sequence is TGCGCCAGCAGCACCGTACTAGCGGGAGCTACCGGGGAGCTGTTTTTT. It codes for CASSTVLAGATGELFF.

This chain joins TRBV18 and TRBJ1-2; TRBD1 might be the D (6 bases). Germline CDR1 is KGHSH and CDR2 is LQKENI. V was shortened by 5 bases and J by 7 bases, with 11 bases between the two germline ends. This CDR3 is built from 12 residues. In DNA, the CDR3 is TGTGCCAGCTCAACAGGGTACGCTGGCTACACCTTC. Protein: CASSTGYAGYTF.

In its sample, this clone was seen once. This chain connects TRBV9 to TRBJ1-6, with 7 bases matching TRBD1. CDR3 length: 16 amino acids. V lost 4 bases, J lost 7 bases, and 11 bases stayed unmatched. Germline CDR1 reads SGDLS; CDR2 reads YYNGEE. This CDR3 is CASSKTGEVTNSPLHF. CDR3 DNA: TGTGCCAGCAGCAAAACAGGGGAGGTTACGAATTCACCCCTCCACTTT.

The rearrangement joins TRBV5-1 to TRBJ2-3; D call uncertain. V was pared by 4 bases and J by 5 bases, with 14 bases between. From germline, CDR1 is SGHRS and CDR2 YFSETQ. The CDR3 is 14 amino acids. The CDR3 DNA follows: TGCGCCAGCAGCACTGACCCACTAAGAGATACGCAGTATTTT. It is translated as CASSTDPLRDTQYF.

The V and J genes are TRBV10-3 and TRBJ2-5; a possible D gene is TRBD1 (6 bases). V shed 2 bases and J shed 3 bases, with 13 bases lying between them. CDR3 length: 15 amino acids. CDR1 is ENHRY, CDR2 SYGVKD, per germline. The CDR3 loop is CAISETTGMEETQYF. The CDR3 coding sequence is TGTGCCATCAGTGAGACAACAGGGATGGAAGAGACCCAGTACTTC.

The chain carries TRBV2 and TRBJ1-2; D remains unclear. The germline CDR1 and CDR2 sequences are SNHLY and FYNNEI. Deletions cut 4 bases from V and 5 bases from J, with 11 bases between. The CDR3 is made up of 13 amino acids. The CDR3 protein is CASSGAGKYGYTF. CDR3 coding DNA: TGTGCCAGCAGTGGCGCAGGAAAGTATGGCTACACCTTC. Using reference TRBV2 and TRBJ1-2 for the parts outside the CDR3, the full variable domain is EPEVTQTPSHQVTQMGQEVILRCVPISNHLYFYWYRQILGQKVEFLVSFYNNEISEKSEIFDDQFSVERPDGSNFTLKIRSTKLEDSAMYFCASSGAGKYGYTFGSGTRLTVV.

CDR3 protein: CASSEGGREETQYF. In DNA form, the CDR3 reads TGTGCCAGCAGTGAAGGGGGGCGCGAGGAGACCCAGTACTTC. The genes are TRBV2 and TRBJ2-5, with D perhaps matching TRBD1 (6 bases). The CDR3 covers 14 residues. In germline, CDR1 is SNHLY, CDR2 FYNNEI. Trimming removed 1 base at V and 5 bases at J, with 11 bases between. The full variable domain, in which reference TRBV2 and TRBJ2-5 provide the parts outside the CDR3, is EPEVTQTPSHQVTQMGQEVILRCVPISNHLYFYWYRQILGQKVEFLVSFYNNEISEKSEIFDDQFSVERPDGSNFTLKIRSTKLEDSAMYFCASSEGGREETQYFGPGTRLLVL.